This passage covers 20 T cell receptor beta chains from one sample sequenced in a study of T cells after yellow fever vaccination. Each CDR3 protein gets one entry after TCRdb re-called the 5' RACE reads with MiXCR. The sample holds a few hundred thousand distinct CDR3 sequences, about 4% seen once. The input for sequencing was PBMCs, taken 5 days after the yellow fever booster vaccination. The receptors derive from a man younger than 35 who received the YFV17D yellow fever vaccine.

At least ten counts were recorded for this clonotype. The V and J genes are TRBV2 and TRBJ2-6; D is unresolved. Trimming stripped 2 bases from V and 4 bases from J, with 9 bases between. There are 15 residues in the CDR3. Germline loops: CDR1 SNHLY, CDR2 FYNNEI. CDR3 in amino acids: CASSESRTGANVLTF. The DNA of the CDR3 is TGTGCCAGCAGTGAAAGCCGCACCGGGGCCAACGTCCTGACTTTC.

This clonotype was recorded many times. V and J are TRBV4-3 and TRBJ1-5; possibly TRBD1 for D (6 bases). V was cut by 0 bases and J by 3 bases, with 12 bases left in between. The CDR3 has 16 residues. In germline, CDR1 is LGHNA, CDR2 YSLEER. CDR3 loop: CASSQDWTAYNQPQHF. The CDR3 DNA reads as TGCGCCAGCAGCCAAGATTGGACAGCTTACAATCAGCCCCAGCATTTT.

There are many counts of this clonotype. The junction and the germline gene differ at one end; a read error may be behind it. The J gene is TRBJ2-1, the V gene TRBV10-3; 9 nucleotides align to TRBD1. Germline CDR1 and CDR2: ENHRY and SYGVKD. The CDR3 covers 14 residues. The CDR3, as DNA: TGTGCCATCAGCGGACAGGGGTGGTACATTGAGCAGTTCTTC. Its translation: CAISGQGWYIEQFF.

This clonotype was detected a few times. The gene calls are TRBV20-1 and TRBJ2-2; D assignment may be TRBD1 or TRBD2 (6 bases each). CDR3 length: 14 residues. V lost 4 bases and J lost 6, with 15 bases in between. CDR1 is DFQATT, CDR2 SNEGSKA, per germline (reference sequence). The chain's CDR3 is CSAKRGDFSGELFF. The CDR3 DNA reads as TGCAGTGCTAAGAGGGGGGATTTCTCCGGGGAGCTGTTTTTT.

This clonotype was seen a handful of times. The chain combines TRBV6-6 with TRBJ2-1; TRBD2 matches 9 bases. Germline CDR1 is MNHNY and CDR2 is SVGAGI (reference sequence). The CDR3 runs to 17 residues. After removal of 6 bases from V and 2 bases from J, the junction contained 11 bases not matched to a gene. The CDR3 loop is CASSFHLAGGAYNEQFF. The CDR3 bases are TGTGCCAGCAGCTTCCATTTGGCGGGGGGGGCCTACAATGAGCAGTTCTTC.

This clonotype was seen at least ten times. This chain connects TRBV10-3 to TRBJ1-2; 7 positions agree with TRBD1. The CDR3 has 15 residues. CDR1 and CDR2 (germline): ENHRY, SYGVKD. V shed 2 bases, J shed 3 bases, and the junction held 6 bases outside the gene matches. The CDR3 region has the DNA TGTGCCATCAGTGAGAGGACAGGAAGTCACTATGGCTACACCTTC. Translated, it gives CAISERTGSHYGYTF.

The J gene is TRBJ1-1, the V gene TRBV10-3, with D perhaps matching TRBD1 (6 bases). V lost 2 bases to trimming and J lost 4 bases, with 11 bases between them. CDR1 is ENHRY, CDR2 SYGVKD, per germline. The CDR3 covers 14 residues. CDR3 nucleotide sequence: TGTGCCATCAGTGAGACAGGGAGTGGCACTGAAGCTTTCTTT. The encoded protein is CAISETGSGTEAFF.

This clonotype was seen at least ten times. This rearrangement joins TRBV9 to TRBJ1-4; TRBD1 matches at 11 bases. The CDR3 consists of 16 residues. Germline CDR1 and CDR2: SGDLS and YYNGEE. Losses at the gene ends were 4 bases for V and 3 bases for J; bases not matched to a gene: 5. For the CDR3, the DNA is TGTGCCAGCAGCAGGACGGGACAGGGGGCTAATGAAAAACTGTTTTTT. The encoded protein is CASSRTGQGANEKLFF.

The sample holds many counts of this clonotype. J is TRBJ1-1 and V is TRBV9; D is unresolved. The CDR3 is 15 residues long. Germline V gene data show CDR1 as SGDLS and CDR2 as YYNGEE. The V gene lost 0 bases and the J gene lost 4 bases, with 13 bases spanning the gap. Written as DNA, the CDR3 is TGTGCCAGCAGCGTAGGGTCCGCTTCGGGCACTGAAGCTTTCTTT. As protein: CASSVGSASGTEAFF.

Ten or more counts support this clonotype. This chain uses TRBV19 with TRBJ2-3; D might be TRBD1 (5 bases). Germline values: CDR1 LNHDA, CDR2 SQIVND (reference sequence). V was shortened by 6 bases and J by 4 bases, with 11 bases between the two germline ends. CDR3 length: 13 residues. The CDR3, as DNA: TGTGCCAGTAGAGGATCACAGGCAGATACGCAGTATTTT. This sequence encodes CASRGSQADTQYF. The full variable domain, rest sourced from reference TRBV19 and TRBJ2-3, is DGGITQSPKYLFRKEGQNVTLSCEQNLNHDAMYWYRQDPGQGLRLIYYSQIVNDFQKGDIAEGYSVSREKKESFPLTVTSAQKNPTAFYLCASRGSQADTQYFGPGTRLTVL.

The J gene is TRBJ2-1, the V gene TRBV28; D remains unclear. The CDR3 is made up of 16 amino acids. Germline V gene lookup returns CDR1 MDHEN and CDR2 SYDVKM. V gave up 5 bases and J gave up 4 bases, with 18 bases separating them. CDR3 residues: CASSPSSADEYNEQFF. DNA for the CDR3: TGTGCCAGCAGTCCCTCGTCAGCAGATGAATACAATGAGCAGTTCTTC.

This clonotype was seen at least ten times. The chain recombines TRBV5-1 with TRBJ2-7; TRBD2 matches 7 bases. The CDR3 covers 15 residues. The germline gives CDR1 SGHRS, CDR2 YFSETQ. Unmatched junction bases numbered 10, after V lost 0 bases and J lost 7 bases. In DNA, the CDR3 is TGCGCCAGCAGCTTGGAGGCTAGCGGTCTACGAGAGCAGTACTTC. Its translation: CASSLEASGLREQYF.

A note on this clonotype: This may stem from a read error, because a much larger clone lies one nucleotide away. The V and J genes are TRBV27 and TRBJ1-5, with no clear D. This CDR3 is built from 15 residues. The V gene's germline CDR1 is MNHEY and CDR2 SMNVEV (reference sequence). In DNA form, the CDR3 reads TGTGCCAGCAGTTTATCCCTGGGATTCGGCCAGCCCCGGCATTTT. Translation gives CASSLSLGFGQPRHF.

This clonotype was detected a few times. V and J are TRBV10-3 and TRBJ1-2; D possibly corresponds to TRBD1 (5 bases). Per the germline V gene, CDR1 is ENHRY and CDR2 is SYGVKD. The V end lost 3 bases, the J end lost 8 bases, and 16 bases lay between the germline ends. The CDR3 contains 14 residues. As DNA, the CDR3 is TGTGCCATCAGTGAAGGGGACCTCACGGGGGGCTACACCTTC. Protein sequence: CAISEGDLTGGYTF.

The chain couples TRBV3-1 to TRBJ1-1; no clear D gene. The CDR3 loop spans 14 amino acids. Trimming stripped 3 bases from V and 0 bases from J, with 8 bases between. CDR1 is LGHDT and CDR2 is YNNKEL in the germline V gene (reference sequence). CDR3 residues: CASSHLGMNTEAFF. The CDR3 nucleotides are TGTGCCAGCAGCCACCTCGGAATGAACACTGAAGCTTTCTTT.

The genes are TRBV5-1 and TRBJ2-1; 7 bases are shared with TRBD2. CDR3 length: 13 residues. CDR1 SGHRS and CDR2 YFSETQ come from the germline V gene. Trimming at V came to 2 bases and at J to 9 bases, leaving 5 bases not matched to a gene. The CDR3 region is CASSFQGGTEQFF. CDR3 nucleotide sequence: TGCGCCAGCAGCTTTCAGGGAGGGACTGAGCAGTTCTTC.

The chain is built from TRBV20-1 and TRBJ2-1; 9 bases align to TRBD1. Germline CDR1 DFQATT, CDR2 SNEGSKA (reference sequence). With 2 bases clipped from V and 6 bases from J, the junction kept 5 bases outside the gene matches. The CDR3 consists of 14 residues. This CDR3 is CSARPGQGSNEQFF. The CDR3 DNA reads TGCAGTGCTAGACCGGGACAGGGTTCCAATGAGCAGTTCTTC.

V gene TRBV5-4 combines with J gene TRBJ2-3, with TRBD2 matching 13 bases. This CDR3 spans 16 amino acids. The germline V gene encodes CDR1 SGHNT and CDR2 YYREEE (reference sequence). Trimming at V came to 3 bases and at J to 9 bases, leaving 10 bases not matched to a gene. DNA for the CDR3: TGTGCCAGCAGCTCATCTGGACTAGCGGGGGTTGGGACGCAGTATTTT. Encoded protein: CASSSSGLAGVGTQYF. The variable domain in full, completed from reference TRBV5-4 and TRBJ2-3, reads ETGVTQSPTHLIKTRGQQVTLRCSSQSGHNTVSWYQQALGQGPQFIFQYYREEENGRGNFPPRFSGLQFPNYSSELNVNALELDDSALYLCASSSSGLAGVGTQYFGPGTRLTVL.

The CDR3 DNA sequence: TGTGCCAGCTCTCAAGACAGCCCACCTGGAAACACCATATATTTT. It specifies CASSQDSPPGNTIYF. This sequence joins TRBV18 and TRBJ1-3; possible D gene TRBD1, 5 bases. This CDR3 is 15 amino acids long. V was cut by 6 bases and J by 2 bases, with 14 bases left in between. In germline, CDR1 is KGHSH, CDR2 LQKENI.

The sample holds a few counts of this clonotype. This sequence joins TRBV15 and TRBJ1-6, with no clear D. V was shortened by 5 bases and J by 1 base, with 12 bases between the two germline ends. From germline, CDR1 is LNHNV and CDR2 YYDKDF (reference sequence). This CDR3 has 16 amino acids. CDR3 protein: CATSRGRESYNSPLHF. CDR3 sequence (DNA): TGTGCCACCAGCCGTGGGAGGGAGTCCTATAATTCACCCCTCCACTTT.